This TCR beta chain came from a study of OX40 agonist ivuxolimab in advanced cancers. Study background: Three patients had partial responses: one hepatocellular carcinoma, two cutaneous melanoma.

V lost 5 bases, J lost 6 bases, and 8 bases stayed unmatched. The CDR3 totals 15 residues. Per the germline V gene, CDR1 is PRHDT and CDR2 is FYEKMQ (reference sequence). This clone was seen only once. No antigen is known for it. Sequencing used immunoSEQ multiplex PCR; TCRdb keeps in-frame clones, though not all of them. The sample gives about 81,000 clones, 85% to 90% of which show up once; approximately 0.45% is in the top ten. Study findings and constraints: In the 0.1-3.0 mg/kg groups, partial responders showed among the lowest expansion. Expanded clones were, on average, more numerous in CD8+ T cells than in CD4+.

This clonotype was sampled from an adult with an advanced solid tumor such as melanoma, head and neck, liver or kidney cancer. The specimen was CD4+ or CD8+ T cells sorted from blood, collected in a trial of the OX40 agonist ivuxolimab. This chain links TRBV13 with TRBJ2-3; 10 bases fit TRBD1. For the CDR3, the DNA is TGTGCCAGCAGCGGTGACAGGGGGCGGACGGATACGCAGTATTTT. This sequence encodes CASSGDRGRTDTQYF.